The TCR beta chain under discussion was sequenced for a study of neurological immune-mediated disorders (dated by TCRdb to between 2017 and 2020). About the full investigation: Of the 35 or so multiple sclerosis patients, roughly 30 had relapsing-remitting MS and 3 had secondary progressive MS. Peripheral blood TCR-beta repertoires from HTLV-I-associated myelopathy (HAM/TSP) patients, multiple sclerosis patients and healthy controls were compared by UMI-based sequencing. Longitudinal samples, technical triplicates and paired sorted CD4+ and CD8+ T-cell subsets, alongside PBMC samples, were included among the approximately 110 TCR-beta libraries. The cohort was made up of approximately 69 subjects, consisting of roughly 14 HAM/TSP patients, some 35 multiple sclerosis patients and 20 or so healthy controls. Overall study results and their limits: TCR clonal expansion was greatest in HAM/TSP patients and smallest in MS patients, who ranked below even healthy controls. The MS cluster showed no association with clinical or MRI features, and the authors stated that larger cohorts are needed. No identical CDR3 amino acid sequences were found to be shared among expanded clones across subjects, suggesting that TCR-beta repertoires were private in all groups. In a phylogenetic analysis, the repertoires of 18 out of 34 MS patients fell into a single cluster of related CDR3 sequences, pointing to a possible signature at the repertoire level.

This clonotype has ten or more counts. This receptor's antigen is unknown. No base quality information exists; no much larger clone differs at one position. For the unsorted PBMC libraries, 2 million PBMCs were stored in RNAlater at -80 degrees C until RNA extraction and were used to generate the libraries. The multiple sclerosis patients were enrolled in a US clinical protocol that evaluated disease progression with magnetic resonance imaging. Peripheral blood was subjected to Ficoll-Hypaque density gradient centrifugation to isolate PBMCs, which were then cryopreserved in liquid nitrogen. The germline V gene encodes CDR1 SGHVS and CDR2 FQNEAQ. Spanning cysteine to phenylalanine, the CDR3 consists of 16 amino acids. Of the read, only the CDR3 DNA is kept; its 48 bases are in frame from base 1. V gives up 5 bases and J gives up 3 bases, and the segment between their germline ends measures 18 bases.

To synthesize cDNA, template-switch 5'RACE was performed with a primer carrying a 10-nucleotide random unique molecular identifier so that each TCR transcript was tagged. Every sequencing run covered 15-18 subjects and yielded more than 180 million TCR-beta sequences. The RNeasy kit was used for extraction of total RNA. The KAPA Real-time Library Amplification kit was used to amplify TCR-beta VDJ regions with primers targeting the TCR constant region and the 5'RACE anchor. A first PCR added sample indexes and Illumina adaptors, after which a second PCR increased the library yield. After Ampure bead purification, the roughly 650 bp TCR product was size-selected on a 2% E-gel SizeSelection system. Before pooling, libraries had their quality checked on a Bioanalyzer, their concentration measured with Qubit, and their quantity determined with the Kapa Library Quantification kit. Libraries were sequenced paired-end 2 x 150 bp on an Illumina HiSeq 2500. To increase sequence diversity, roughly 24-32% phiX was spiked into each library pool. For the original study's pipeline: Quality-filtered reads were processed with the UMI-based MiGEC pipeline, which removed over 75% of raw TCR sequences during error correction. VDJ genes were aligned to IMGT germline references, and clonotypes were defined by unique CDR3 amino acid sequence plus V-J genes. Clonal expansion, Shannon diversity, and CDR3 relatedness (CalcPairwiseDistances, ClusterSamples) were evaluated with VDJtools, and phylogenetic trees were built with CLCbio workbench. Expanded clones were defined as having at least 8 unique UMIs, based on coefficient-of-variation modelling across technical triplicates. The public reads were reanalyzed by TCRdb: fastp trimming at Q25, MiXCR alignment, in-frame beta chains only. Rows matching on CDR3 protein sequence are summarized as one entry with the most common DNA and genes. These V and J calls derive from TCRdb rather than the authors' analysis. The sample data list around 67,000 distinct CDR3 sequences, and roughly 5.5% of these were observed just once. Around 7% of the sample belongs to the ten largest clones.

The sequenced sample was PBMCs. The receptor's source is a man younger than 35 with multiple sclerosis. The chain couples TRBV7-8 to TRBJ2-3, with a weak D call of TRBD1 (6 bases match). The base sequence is TGTGCCAGCAGCCCCAAGTGGGCAGGGGCAACAGATACGCAGTATTTT. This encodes CASSPKWAGATDTQYF.